Reported below is one T cell receptor (beta chain). The entry originates in a study of monozygotic twins with inflammatory bowel disease. TCRdb reprocessed the 5' RACE reads and reports one entry per CDR3 protein, with no DNA. Here the sample table reports about 110,000 distinct CDR3 sequences. Germline CDR1 and CDR2: MDHEN and SYDVKM. This CDR3 has 15 amino acids. This TCR derives from a human donor with ulcerative colitis or Crohn's disease, or a healthy co-twin of an affected twin (not recorded which). The sample comprised blood. The chain employs TRBV28 and TRBJ2-3; the TCRdb call, TRBD1, lacks DNA for checking. The CDR3 loop reads CASSQSMSNTDTQYF. The full variable domain, its missing parts supplied by reference TRBV28 and TRBJ2-3, is DVKVTQSSRYLVKRTGEKVFLECVQDMDHENMFWYRQDPGLGLRLIYFSYDVKMKEKGDIPEGYSVSREKKERFSLILESASTNQTSMYLCASSQSMSNTDTQYFGPGTRLTVL.